This T cell receptor (beta chain) was obtained from a study of technical replicates of blood from a few donors. Deletions cut 6 bases from V and 8 bases from J, with 16 bases between. The CDR3 totals 13 residues. Germline-derived CDR1 and CDR2 are MNHNY and SVGAGI (reference sequence). Profiled with immunoSEQ multiplex PCR; TCRdb holds only in-frame clones, not every one. Here the sample spans around 58,000 clones, about 87% being singletons. The sequenced sample was PBMCs. The V and J genes are TRBV6-6 and TRBJ1-2, with D perhaps matching TRBD1 (6 bases). This receptor was obtained from a human donor in good health. Some clones in this sample may be carry-over from other donors' samples. The CDR3 reads CASSDRDTGGYTF. CDR3 in DNA: TGTGCCAGCAGCGACCGGGACACGGGAGGCTACACCTTC.